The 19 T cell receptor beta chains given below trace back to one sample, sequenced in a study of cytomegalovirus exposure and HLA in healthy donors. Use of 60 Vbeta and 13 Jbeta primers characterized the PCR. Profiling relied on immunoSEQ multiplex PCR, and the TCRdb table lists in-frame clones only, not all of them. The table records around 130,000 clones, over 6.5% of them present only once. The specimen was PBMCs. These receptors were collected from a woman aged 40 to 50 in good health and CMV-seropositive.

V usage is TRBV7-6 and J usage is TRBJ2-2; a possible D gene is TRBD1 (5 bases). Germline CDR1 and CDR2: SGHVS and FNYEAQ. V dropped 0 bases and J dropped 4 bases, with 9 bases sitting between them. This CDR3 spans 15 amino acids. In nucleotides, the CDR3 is TGTGCCAGCAGCTTAGCAGGGGCGGCCACCGGGGAGCTGTTTTTT. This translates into CASSLAGAATGELFF.

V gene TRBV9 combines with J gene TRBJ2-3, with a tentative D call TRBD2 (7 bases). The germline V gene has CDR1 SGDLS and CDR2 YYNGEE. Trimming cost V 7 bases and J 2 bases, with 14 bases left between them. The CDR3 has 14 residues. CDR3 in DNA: TGTGCCAGCGGGGGGGCTATTCTCACAGATACGCAGTATTTT. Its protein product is CASGGAILTDTQYF.

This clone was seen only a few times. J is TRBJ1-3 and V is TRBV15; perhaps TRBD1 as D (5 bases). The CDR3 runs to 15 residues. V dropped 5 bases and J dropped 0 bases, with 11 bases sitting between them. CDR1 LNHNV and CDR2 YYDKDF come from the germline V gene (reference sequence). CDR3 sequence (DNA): TGTGCCACCAGCGATGACAGAAACTCTGGAAACACCATATATTTT. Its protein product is CATSDDRNSGNTIYF.

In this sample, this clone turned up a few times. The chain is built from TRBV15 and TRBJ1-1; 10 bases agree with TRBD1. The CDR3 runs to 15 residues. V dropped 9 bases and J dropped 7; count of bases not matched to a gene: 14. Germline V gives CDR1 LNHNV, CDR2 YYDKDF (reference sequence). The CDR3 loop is CATSYPTGGRVEAFF. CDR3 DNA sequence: TGTGCCACTAGTTACCCGACAGGGGGCAGGGTTGAAGCTTTCTTT.

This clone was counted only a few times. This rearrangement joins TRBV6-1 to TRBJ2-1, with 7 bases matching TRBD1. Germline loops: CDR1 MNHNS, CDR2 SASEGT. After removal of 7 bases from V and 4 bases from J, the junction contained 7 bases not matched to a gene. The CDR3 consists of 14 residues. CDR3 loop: CASTTGAVYNEQFF. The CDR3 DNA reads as TGTGCCAGCACTACAGGGGCGGTGTACAATGAGCAGTTCTTC.

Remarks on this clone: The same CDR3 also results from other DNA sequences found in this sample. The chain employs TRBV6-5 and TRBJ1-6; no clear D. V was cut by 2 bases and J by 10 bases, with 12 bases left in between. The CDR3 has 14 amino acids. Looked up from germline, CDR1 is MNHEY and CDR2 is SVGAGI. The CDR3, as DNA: TGTGCCAGCAGTTACCAGGAGGGAGCCTCACCCCTCCACTTT. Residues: CASSYQEGASPLHF.

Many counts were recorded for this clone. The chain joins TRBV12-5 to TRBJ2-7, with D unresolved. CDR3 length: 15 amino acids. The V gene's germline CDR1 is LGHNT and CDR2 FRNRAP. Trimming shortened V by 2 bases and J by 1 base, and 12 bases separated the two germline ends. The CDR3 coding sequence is TGTGCTAGTGGTTTGCCCCGAGAGTGGTCCTACGAGCAGTACTTC. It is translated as CASGLPREWSYEQYF.

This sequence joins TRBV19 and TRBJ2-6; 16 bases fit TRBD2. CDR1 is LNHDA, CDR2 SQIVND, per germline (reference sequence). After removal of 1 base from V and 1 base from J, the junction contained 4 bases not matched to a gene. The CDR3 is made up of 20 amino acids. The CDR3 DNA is TGTGCCAGTAGTATAGCGGGACTAGCGGGGGGGCCTTCTGGGGCCAACGTCCTGACTTTC. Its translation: CASSIAGLAGGPSGANVLTF.

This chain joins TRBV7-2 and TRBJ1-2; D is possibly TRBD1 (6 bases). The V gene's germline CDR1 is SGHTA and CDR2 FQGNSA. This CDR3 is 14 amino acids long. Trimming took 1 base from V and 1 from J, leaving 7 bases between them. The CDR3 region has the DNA TGTGCCAGCAGCTTAGGGACAGTTAACTATGGCTACACCTTC. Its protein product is CASSLGTVNYGYTF. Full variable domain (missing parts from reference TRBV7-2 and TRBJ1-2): GAGVSQSPSNKVTEKGKDVELRCDPISGHTALYWYRQSLGQGLEFLIYFQGNSAPDKSGLPSDRFSAERTGGSVSTLTIQRTQQEDSAVYLCASSLGTVNYGYTFGSGTRLTVV.

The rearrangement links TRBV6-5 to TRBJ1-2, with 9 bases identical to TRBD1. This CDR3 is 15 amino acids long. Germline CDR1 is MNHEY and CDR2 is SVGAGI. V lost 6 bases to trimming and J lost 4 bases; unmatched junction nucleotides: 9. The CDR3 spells CASSLPTGGGYGYTF. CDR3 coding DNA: TGTGCCAGCAGCCTCCCGACAGGGGGAGGCTATGGCTACACCTTC.

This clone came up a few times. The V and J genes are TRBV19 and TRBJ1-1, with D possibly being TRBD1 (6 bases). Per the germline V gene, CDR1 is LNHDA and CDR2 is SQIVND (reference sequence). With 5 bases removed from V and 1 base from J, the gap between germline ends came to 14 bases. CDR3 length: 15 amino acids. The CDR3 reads CASSPPGTQNTEAFF. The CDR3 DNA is TGTGCCAGTAGTCCTCCTGGGACACAGAACACTGAAGCTTTCTTT.

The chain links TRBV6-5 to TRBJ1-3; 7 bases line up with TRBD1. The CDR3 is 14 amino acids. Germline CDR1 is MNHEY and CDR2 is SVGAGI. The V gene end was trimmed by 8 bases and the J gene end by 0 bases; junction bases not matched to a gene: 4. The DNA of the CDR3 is TGTGCCAGCCTCGACAGGGACTCTGGAAACACCATATATTTT. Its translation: CASLDRDSGNTIYF.

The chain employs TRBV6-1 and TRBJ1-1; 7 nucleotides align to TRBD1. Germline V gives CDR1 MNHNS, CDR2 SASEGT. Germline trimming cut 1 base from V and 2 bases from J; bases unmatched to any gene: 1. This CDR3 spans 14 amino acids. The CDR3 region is CASSEEGGNTEAFF. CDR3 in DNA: TGTGCCAGCAGTGAAGAAGGGGGCAACACTGAAGCTTTCTTT.

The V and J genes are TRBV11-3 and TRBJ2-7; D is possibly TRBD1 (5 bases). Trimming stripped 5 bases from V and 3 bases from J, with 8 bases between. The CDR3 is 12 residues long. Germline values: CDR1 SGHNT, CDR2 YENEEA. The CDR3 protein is CASSTDSYEQYF. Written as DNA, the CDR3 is TGTGCCAGCAGCACCGACAGCTACGAGCAGTACTTC.

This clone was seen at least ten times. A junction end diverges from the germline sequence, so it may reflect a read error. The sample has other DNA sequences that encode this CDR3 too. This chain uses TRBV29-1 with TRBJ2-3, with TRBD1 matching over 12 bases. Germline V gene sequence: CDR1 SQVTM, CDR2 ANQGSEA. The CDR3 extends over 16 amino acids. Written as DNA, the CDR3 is TGCAGCGTCGTGAAAGGGGACAGGGGGCTGTCCGATACGAAGTATTTC. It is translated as CSVVKGDRGLSDTKYF.

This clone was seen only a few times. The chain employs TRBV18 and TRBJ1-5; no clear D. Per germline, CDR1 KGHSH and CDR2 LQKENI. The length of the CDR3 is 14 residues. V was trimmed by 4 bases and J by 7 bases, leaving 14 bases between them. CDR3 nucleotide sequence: TGTGCCAGCTCACAGGAGGGTGGAGGACAGCCCCAGCATTTT. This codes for CASSQEGGGQPQHF.

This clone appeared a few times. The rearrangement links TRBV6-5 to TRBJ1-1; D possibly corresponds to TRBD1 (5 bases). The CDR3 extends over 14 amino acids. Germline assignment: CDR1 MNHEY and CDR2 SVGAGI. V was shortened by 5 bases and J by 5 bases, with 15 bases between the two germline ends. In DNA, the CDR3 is TGTGCCAGCAGTAGAACATGGGGGGGGACTGAAGCTTTCTTT. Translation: CASSRTWGGTEAFF.

As DNA, the CDR3 is TGTGCCAGCAGTACCCGAGGCGGGGGCACAGATACGCAGTATTTT. It is translated as CASSTRGGGTDTQYF. The rearrangement uses TRBV6-5 and TRBJ2-3, with a weak D call TRBD2 (6 bases). The CDR3 length is 15 residues. The V gene's germline CDR1 is MNHEY and CDR2 SVGAGI. V lost 5 bases and J 1 base, leaving 13 bases between the germline ends.

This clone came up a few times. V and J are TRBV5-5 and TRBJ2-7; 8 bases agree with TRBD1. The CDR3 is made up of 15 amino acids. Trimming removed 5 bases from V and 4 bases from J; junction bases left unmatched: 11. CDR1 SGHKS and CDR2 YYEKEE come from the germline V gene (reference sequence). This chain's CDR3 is CASRLLDRGEYEQYF. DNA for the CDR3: TGTGCCAGCAGGCTATTAGACAGGGGTGAATACGAGCAGTACTTC. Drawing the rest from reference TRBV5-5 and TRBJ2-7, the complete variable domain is DAGVTQSPTHLIKTRGQQVTLRCSPISGHKSVSWYQQVLGQGPQFIFQYYEKEERGRGNFPDRFSARQFPNYSSELNVNALLLGDSALYLCASRLLDRGEYEQYFGPGTRLTVT.